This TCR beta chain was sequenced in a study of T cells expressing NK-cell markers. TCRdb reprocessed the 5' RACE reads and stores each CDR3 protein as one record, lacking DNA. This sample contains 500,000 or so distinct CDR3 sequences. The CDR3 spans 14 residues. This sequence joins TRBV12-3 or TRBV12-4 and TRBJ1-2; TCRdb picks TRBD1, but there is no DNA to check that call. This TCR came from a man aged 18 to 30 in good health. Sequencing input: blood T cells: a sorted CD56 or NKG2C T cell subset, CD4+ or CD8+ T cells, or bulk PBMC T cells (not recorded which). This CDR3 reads CASDGQGATDGYTF.